The T cell receptor (beta chain) described here comes from a study of post-analysis software for immune sequencing data. Unique molecular identifiers tagged the TCR beta cDNA libraries. T cells numbering about 0.9 to 11 million yielded 500,000 or so cDNA molecules. TCRdb itself ran the PCR reads through MiXCR, one entry per CDR3 protein. This table holds around 200,000 distinct CDR3 sequences, 29% found once. This clonotype has only a few counts. Its antigen is still unknown. Findings and caveats of the study: Analysis by F measure revealed that same-batch samples clustered strongly together. Multiple sclerosis was associated with a significant reduction in normalized Chao1 diversity relative to controls.

The source material was blood. The sequence was collected from a girl under 18 with multiple sclerosis.

CDR3 residues: CSATKGGANTEAFF. In DNA form, the CDR3 reads TGCAGTGCTACGAAGGGGGGCGCGAACACTGAAGCTTTCTTT. The V call is TRBV20-1, the J call TRBJ1-1, with D possibly TRBD1 on 6 matching bases. Trimming cost V 4 bases and J 1 base, with 13 bases left between them. Germline values: CDR1 DFQATT, CDR2 SNEGSKA (reference sequence). The CDR3 extends over 14 amino acids.